Presented here are 17 T cell receptor beta chains from one specimen sequenced in a study of T cells in Graves' hyperthyroidism and ophthalmopathy. Amplified TCR beta CDR3 regions derived from RNA transcripts. HTBI primers were used for first-round RT-PCR of the TCR CDR3. TCRdb used MiXCR to reprocess the multiplex PCR reads, holding one entry per CDR3 protein. The sample gives about 710,000 distinct CDR3 sequences, 16% of which show up once; over 7.5% is in the top ten. Material: blood. All receptors come from a man between 18 and 29 years old with Graves' hyperthyroidism.

This chain links TRBV12-3 or TRBV12-4 with TRBJ2-7; 7 nucleotides align to TRBD2. The junction had 12 bases not matched to a gene; V was cut back by 5 bases and J by 5 bases. CDR3 length: 15 residues. The chain's CDR3 is CASSPQLGGPHEQYF. The CDR3, as DNA: TGTGCCAGCAGTCCCCAATTGGGAGGGCCCCACGAGCAGTACTTC.

Ten or more counts support this clonotype. The V and J genes are TRBV2 and TRBJ2-1, with 7 bases fitting TRBD1. Trimming took 0 bases from V and 5 from J; bases not matched to a gene: 4. This CDR3 spans 15 amino acids. Per germline, CDR1 SNHLY and CDR2 FYNNEI. CDR3 sequence: CASSEAQGLNNEQFF. DNA for the CDR3: TGTGCCAGCAGTGAAGCACAGGGGCTTAACAATGAGCAGTTCTTC.

The CDR3 bases are TGTGCCAGCAGCCACTCTAACTTGGGTGAAAAACTGTTTTTT. Residues: CASSHSNLGEKLFF. The chain couples TRBV3-1 to TRBJ1-4; D gene uncertain. The CDR3 extends over 14 amino acids. Deletions cut 3 bases from V and 7 bases from J, with 12 bases between. Per germline, CDR1 LGHDT and CDR2 YNNKEL (reference sequence).

This clonotype was seen repeatedly, ten times or more. V is TRBV4-2 and J is TRBJ2-7, with TRBD2 matching 8 bases. The CDR3 spans 15 residues. Germline CDR1 LGHNA, CDR2 YNFKEQ. Trimming cost V 7 bases and J 0 bases; bases outside gene matches: 8. CDR3 coding DNA: TGTGCCAGCAAGGAGACTAGCGATAGCTCCTACGAGCAGTACTTC. This encodes CASKETSDSSYEQYF.

This clonotype was detected ten times or more. This chain links TRBV12-3 or TRBV12-4 with TRBJ2-3; D perhaps matches TRBD1 (7 bases). The V and J ends lost 11 bases and 3 bases respectively, with 21 bases between them. The CDR3 has 15 amino acids. DNA of the CDR3: TGTGCCGGGGGAGACAGGGAAGGAGGGACAGATACGCAGTATTTT. Protein sequence: CAGGDREGGTDTQYF.

The table lists this clonotype with a few counts. V and J are TRBV12-3 or TRBV12-4 and TRBJ1-2; 7 nucleotides align to TRBD1. V shed 6 bases and J 8 bases; nucleotides not matched to a gene: 12. The CDR3 runs to 14 residues. The CDR3 region is CASSRDSRGQGYTF. In DNA, the CDR3 is TGTGCCAGCAGCAGGGACAGTCGGGGACAGGGCTACACCTTC.

J is TRBJ2-1 and V is TRBV2, with D tentatively TRBD2 (5 bases). This CDR3 is 16 amino acids long. V gave up 5 bases and J gave up 0 bases, with 14 bases separating them. Germline CDR1 SNHLY, CDR2 FYNNEI. The CDR3 is CASSPYPGSSYNEQFF. The CDR3, as DNA: TGTGCCAGCAGTCCATACCCTGGGAGCTCCTACAATGAGCAGTTCTTC.

In this sample, this clonotype turned up a few times. The rearrangement uses TRBV7-9 and TRBJ2-3; a possible D gene is TRBD2 (5 bases). Trimming stripped 1 base from V and 0 bases from J, with 17 bases between. Germline V gene data show CDR1 as SEHNR and CDR2 as FQNEAQ (reference sequence). The CDR3 is 18 residues long. CDR3 loop: CASSLGRAYPISTDTQYF. CDR3 in DNA: TGTGCCAGCAGCTTAGGGCGGGCCTACCCCATTAGCACAGATACGCAGTATTTT.

The table lists this clonotype with a few counts. The gene calls are TRBV29-1 and TRBJ2-5; the D gene is possibly TRBD1 (5 bases). Trimming took 0 bases from V and 4 from J, leaving 9 bases between them. This CDR3 contains 13 residues. The germline gives CDR1 SQVTM, CDR2 ANQGSEA. The CDR3 here is CSVEDQGSETQYF. The CDR3 DNA sequence: TGCAGCGTTGAAGATCAGGGATCAGAGACCCAGTACTTC.

This clonotype was recorded a few times. The chain recombines TRBV6-6 with TRBJ1-1; no reliable D call. Trimming took off 0 bases at V and 8 bases at J, with 10 bases between the two ends. Germline V CDR1 and CDR2: MNHNY, SVGAGI (reference sequence). This CDR3 region has 13 residues. CDR3 in DNA: TGTGCCAGCAGTTACTCGAACCAGGAGGAAGCTTTCTTT. Translating it yields CASSYSNQEEAFF.

This chain joins TRBV20-1 and TRBJ1-1; unclear D gene. From germline, CDR1 is DFQATT and CDR2 SNEGSKA (reference sequence). The CDR3 is made up of 13 amino acids. V lost 0 bases, J lost 6 bases, and 11 bases lay in between. In nucleotides, the CDR3 is TGCAGTGCTAGAGATCATCGGCAGGCTGAAGCTTTCTTT. Protein product: CSARDHRQAEAFF.

This rearrangement joins TRBV27 to TRBJ2-5; 8 nucleotides agree with TRBD2. The J segment lost 7 bases and the V segment lost 2 bases, leaving 9 bases of the junction unmatched. CDR1 and CDR2 from the germline V gene are MNHEY and SMNVEV (reference sequence). The CDR3 totals 15 residues. The CDR3 loop is CASSLLAGVRGTQYF. The DNA of the CDR3 is TGTGCCAGCAGTTTACTAGCGGGCGTGCGAGGGACCCAGTACTTC.

This clonotype was seen only a few times. V is TRBV19 and J is TRBJ1-5; the match to TRBD1 covers 7 bases. Trimming took 7 bases from V and 6 from J; bases not matched to a gene: 12. This CDR3 is built from 15 residues. Per germline, CDR1 LNHDA and CDR2 SQIVND (reference sequence). The CDR3 here is CASTQSDRERQPQHF. The CDR3 DNA reads as TGTGCCAGTACCCAAAGTGACAGGGAACGTCAGCCCCAGCATTTT.

The chain is built from TRBV10-3 and TRBJ2-1; D is possibly TRBD1 or TRBD2 (5 bases each). The germline gives CDR1 ENHRY, CDR2 SYGVKD. The CDR3 runs to 11 residues. V shed 3 bases and J shed 15 bases, with 12 bases lying between them. CDR3 sequence reads: CAISDTGTTFF. CDR3 nucleotides: TGTGCCATCAGTGACACCGGGACCACGTTCTTC.

This clonotype appeared many times. The chain employs TRBV9 and TRBJ2-7; unclear D gene. Trimming removed 0 bases from V and 5 bases from J, with 15 bases in between. CDR1 and CDR2 from the germline V gene are SGDLS and YYNGEE. The CDR3 spans 15 residues. CDR3 residues: CASSVGVSSSHEQYF. CDR3 nucleotide sequence: TGTGCCAGCAGCGTAGGCGTCAGTAGCTCACACGAGCAGTACTTC.

This clonotype was observed a handful of times. The chain carries TRBV12-3 or TRBV12-4 and TRBJ2-5; 9 positions agree with TRBD1. The CDR3 sequence is 15 residues long. The V segment lost 5 bases and the J segment 1 base; nucleotides outside the gene matches: 5. CDR3 coding DNA: TGTGCCAGCAGTCCACAGGGGGCTGGCCAAGAGACCCAGTACTTC. This gives the protein CASSPQGAGQETQYF.

V usage is TRBV3-1 and J usage is TRBJ2-7, with 9 positions matching TRBD1. CDR3 length: 15 residues. J gave up 5 bases and V 1 base, and 6 bases lay outside the gene matches. The germline gives CDR1 LGHDT, CDR2 YNNKEL (reference sequence). The CDR3 region has the DNA TGTGCCAGCAGCCAAGTCGACAGGGGGATACACGAGCAGTACTTC. Amino acids: CASSQVDRGIHEQYF.